This TCR beta chain originates from a study of blood T cell repertoires in COVID-19. V was shortened by 5 bases and J by 4 bases, with 17 bases between the two germline ends. Germline values: CDR1 LNHDA, CDR2 SQIVND (reference sequence). The CDR3 covers 15 residues. Source study methods: Amplification from reference gene primers served as the basis for estimated nucleated cell counts. Sequencing used immunoSEQ multiplex PCR; TCRdb keeps in-frame clones, though not all of them. V and J calls and clone size are those listed in that table; D and trimming were worked out from the DNA. The repertoire has 70,000 or so clones, around 80% of them found once; the top ten carry around 13%.

The clonotype comes from a man aged 45-65 years with COVID-19, enrolled during active disease. Sample: peripheral blood. The V gene is TRBV19, the J gene TRBJ1-2; the D gene is possibly TRBD1 (5 bases). DNA for the CDR3: TGTGCCAGTAGTTCCACCCTACAGGAGATCTATGGCTACACCTTC. This codes for CASSSTLQEIYGYTF. The full variable domain, in which reference TRBV19 and TRBJ1-2 provide the parts outside the CDR3, is DGGITQSPKYLFRKEGQNVTLSCEQNLNHDAMYWYRQDPGQGLRLIYYSQIVNDFQKGDIAEGYSVSREKKESFPLTVTSAQKNPTAFYLCASSSTLQEIYGYTFGSGTRLTVV.